The TCR beta chain described here comes from a study of blood T cell repertoires in COVID-19. Turning to the study itself: The United States, Italy and Spain provided the acute and convalescent COVID-19 samples.

Trimming cost V 4 bases and J 3 bases, with 11 bases left between them. The CDR3 contains 13 residues. The germline CDR1 and CDR2 sequences are SGHNT and YYREEE (reference sequence). The data were produced by immunoSEQ multiplex PCR, yet TCRdb's version contains in-frame clones alone and is incomplete. The sample gives roughly 250,000 clones, roughly 90% of which show up once; over 4% is in the top ten. Sequenced sample: peripheral blood. The origin of this receptor is a man between 60 and 75 years old who had recovered from COVID-19. V and J are TRBV5-4 and TRBJ2-7, with D perhaps matching TRBD1 (5 bases). This CDR3 reads CASSPQDNYEQYF. In DNA, the CDR3 is TGTGCCAGCAGCCCTCAGGACAACTACGAGCAGTACTTC.